Included here is one TCR beta chain sequence, with context. Antigen unknown. This entry comes from a study of T cell responses to AZD1222 COVID-19 vaccine. Profiled with immunoSEQ multiplex PCR; TCRdb holds only in-frame clones, not every one. The table shows about 140,000 clones, with roughly 93% occurring only once. Whole-study findings and limits: The reported proportion of spike-specific TCRs targeting unmutated variant regions was nearly half. Baseline testing showed seropositivity in only five to seven AZD1222 recipients.

The CDR3 is made up of 13 amino acids. Per germline, CDR1 SGHAT and CDR2 FQNNGV. V was cut by 4 bases and J by 4 bases, with 10 bases left in between. V and J are TRBV11-2 and TRBJ1-2; D remains unclear. The TCR comes from an adult who received the AZD1222 COVID-19 vaccine. This specimen was peripheral blood, taken 28 days after the second AZD1222 dose. CDR3 region: CASSSPRGYGYTF. The CDR3 region has the DNA TGTGCCAGCAGCTCTCCTCGGGGCTATGGCTACACCTTC.